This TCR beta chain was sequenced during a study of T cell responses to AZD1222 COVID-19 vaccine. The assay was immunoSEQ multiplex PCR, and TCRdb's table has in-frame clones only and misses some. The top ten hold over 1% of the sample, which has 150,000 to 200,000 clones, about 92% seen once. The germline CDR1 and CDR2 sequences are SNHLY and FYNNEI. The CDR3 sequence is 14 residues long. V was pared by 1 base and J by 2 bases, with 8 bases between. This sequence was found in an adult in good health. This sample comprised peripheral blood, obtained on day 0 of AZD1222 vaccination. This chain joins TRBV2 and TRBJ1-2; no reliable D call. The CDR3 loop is CASSEGNSNYGYTF. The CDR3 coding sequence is TGTGCCAGCAGTGAAGGGAACAGCAACTATGGCTACACCTTC.